The clone carrying this T cell receptor beta chain has a handful of counts. TCRdb reprocessed the 5' RACE reads via MiXCR and lists one record per CDR3 protein. Of 20,000 to 25,000 distinct CDR3 sequences detected, 17% appear once; the ten largest clones hold roughly 6.9%. This sample was taken from a study of neurological immune-mediated disorders. CDR1 is SGHDN and CDR2 is FVKESK in the germline V gene. J lost 3 bases, V lost 3 bases, and 8 bases had no gene match. The CDR3 sequence is 16 residues long. Sequencing used CD8+ T cells from blood. The TCR comes from a woman younger than 35 with multiple sclerosis. The chain employs TRBV14 and TRBJ2-7; 10 bases map to TRBD1. The CDR3 sequence: CASSQAPGQGHYEQYF. The CDR3 DNA is TGTGCCAGCAGCCAGGCACCGGGACAGGGGCACTACGAGCAGTACTTC.